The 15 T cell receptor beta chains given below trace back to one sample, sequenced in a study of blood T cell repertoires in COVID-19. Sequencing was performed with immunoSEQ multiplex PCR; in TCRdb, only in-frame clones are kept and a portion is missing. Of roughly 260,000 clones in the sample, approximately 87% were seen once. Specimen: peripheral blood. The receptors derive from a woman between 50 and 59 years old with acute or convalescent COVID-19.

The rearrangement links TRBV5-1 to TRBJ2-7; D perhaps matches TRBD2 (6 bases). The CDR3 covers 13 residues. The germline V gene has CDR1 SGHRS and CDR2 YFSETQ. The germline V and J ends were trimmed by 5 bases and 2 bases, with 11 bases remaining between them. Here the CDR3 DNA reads TGCGCCAGCAGTGGGGCGGGACCCTACGAGCAGTACTTC. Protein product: CASSGAGPYEQYF.

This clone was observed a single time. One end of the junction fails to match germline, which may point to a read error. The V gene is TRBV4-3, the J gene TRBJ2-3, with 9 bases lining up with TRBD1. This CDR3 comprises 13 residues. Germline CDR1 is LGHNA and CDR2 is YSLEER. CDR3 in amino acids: CASSQATGTGPSF. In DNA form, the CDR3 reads TGCGCCAGCAGCCAGGCGACCGGGACAGGGCCCTCTTTT.

The DNA for the CDR3 is TGTGCCAGCAGTGTTGGCGGGAGACGCACAGATACGCAGTATTTT. Translated, it gives CASSVGGRRTDTQYF. The rearrangement uses TRBV2 and TRBJ2-3, with 7 positions matching TRBD2. The junction had 5 bases not matched to a gene; V was cut back by 4 bases and J by 1 base. The CDR3 spans 15 residues. Per the germline V gene, CDR1 is SNHLY and CDR2 is FYNNEI.

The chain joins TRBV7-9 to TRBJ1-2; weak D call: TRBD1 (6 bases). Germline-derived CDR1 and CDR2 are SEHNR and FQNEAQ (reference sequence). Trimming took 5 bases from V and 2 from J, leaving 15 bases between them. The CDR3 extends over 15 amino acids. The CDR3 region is CASSIQARGNYGYTF. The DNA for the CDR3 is TGTGCCAGCAGCATACAGGCCAGGGGAAACTATGGCTACACCTTC.

CDR3 DNA: TGCGCCAGCAGCTTAAGGACTAGCGTTAGCACAGATACGCAGTATTTT. Encoded protein: CASSLRTSVSTDTQYF. The genes are TRBV5-1 and TRBJ2-3; 9 bases match TRBD2. Germline CDR1 is SGHRS and CDR2 is YFSETQ. The V and J ends lost 2 bases and 0 bases, in that order; junction bases with no gene match: 4. The CDR3 contains 16 residues.

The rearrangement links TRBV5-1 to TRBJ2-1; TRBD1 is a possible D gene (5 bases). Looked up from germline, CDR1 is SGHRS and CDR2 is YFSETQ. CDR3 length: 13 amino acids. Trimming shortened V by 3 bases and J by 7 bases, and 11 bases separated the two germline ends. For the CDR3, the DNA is TGCGCCAGCAGCTCCCGGACAATAAATGAGCAGTTCTTC. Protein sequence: CASSSRTINEQFF.

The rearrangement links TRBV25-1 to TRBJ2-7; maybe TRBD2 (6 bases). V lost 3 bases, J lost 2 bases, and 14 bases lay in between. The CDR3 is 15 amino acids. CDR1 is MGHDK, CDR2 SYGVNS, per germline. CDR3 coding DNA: TGTGCCAGCAGTGACCGCGTGGGGGGTCCCTACGAGCAGTACTTC. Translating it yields CASSDRVGGPYEQYF.

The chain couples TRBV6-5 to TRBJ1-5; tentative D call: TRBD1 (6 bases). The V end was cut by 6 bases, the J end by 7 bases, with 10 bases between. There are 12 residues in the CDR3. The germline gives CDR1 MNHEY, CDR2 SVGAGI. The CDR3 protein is CASRTGFQPQHF. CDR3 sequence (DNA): TGTGCCAGCAGGACAGGTTTCCAGCCCCAGCATTTT.

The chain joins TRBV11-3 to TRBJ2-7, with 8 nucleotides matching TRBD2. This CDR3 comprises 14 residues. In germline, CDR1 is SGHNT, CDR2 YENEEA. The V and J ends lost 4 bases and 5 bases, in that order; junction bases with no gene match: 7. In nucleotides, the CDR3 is TGTGCCAGCAGCTCGAGCGGGAGTATCAACGAGCAGTACTTC. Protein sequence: CASSSSGSINEQYF.

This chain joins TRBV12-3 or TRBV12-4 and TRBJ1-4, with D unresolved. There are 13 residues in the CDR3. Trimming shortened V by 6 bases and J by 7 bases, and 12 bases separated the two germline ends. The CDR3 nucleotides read TGTGCCAGCAGCACCGGGGTCGGTGAAAAACTGTTTTTT. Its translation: CASSTGVGEKLFF.

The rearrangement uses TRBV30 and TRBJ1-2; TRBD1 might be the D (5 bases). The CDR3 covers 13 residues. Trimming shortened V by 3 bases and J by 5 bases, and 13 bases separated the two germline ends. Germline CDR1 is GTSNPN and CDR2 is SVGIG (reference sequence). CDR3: CAWRPGGWYGYTF. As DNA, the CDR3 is TGTGCCTGGAGGCCGGGGGGGTGGTATGGCTACACCTTC.

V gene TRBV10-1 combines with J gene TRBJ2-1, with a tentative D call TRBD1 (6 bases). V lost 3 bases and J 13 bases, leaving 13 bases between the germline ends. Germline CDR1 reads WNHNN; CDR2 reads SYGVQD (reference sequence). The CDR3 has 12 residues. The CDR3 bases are TGCGCCAGCAGTGACAGGGGACGACCTCAGTTCTTC. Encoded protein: CASSDRGRPQFF.

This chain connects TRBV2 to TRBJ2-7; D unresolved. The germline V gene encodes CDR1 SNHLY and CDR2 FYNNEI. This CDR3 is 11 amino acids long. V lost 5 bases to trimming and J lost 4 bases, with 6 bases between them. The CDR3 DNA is TGTGCCAGCAGTATACATTACGAGCAGTACTTC. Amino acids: CASSIHYEQYF.

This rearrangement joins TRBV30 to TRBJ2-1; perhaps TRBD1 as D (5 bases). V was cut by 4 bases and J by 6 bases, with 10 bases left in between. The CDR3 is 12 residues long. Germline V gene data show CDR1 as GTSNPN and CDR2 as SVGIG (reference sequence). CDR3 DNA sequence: TGTGCCTGGACAGGGTTTAGCAATGAGCAGTTCTTC. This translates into CAWTGFSNEQFF. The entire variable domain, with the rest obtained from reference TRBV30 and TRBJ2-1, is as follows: SQTIHQWPATLVQPVGSPLSLECTVEGTSNPNLYWYRQAAGRGLQLLFYSVGIGQISSEVPQNLSASRPQDRQFILSSKKLLLSDSGFYLCAWTGFSNEQFFGPGTRLTVL.

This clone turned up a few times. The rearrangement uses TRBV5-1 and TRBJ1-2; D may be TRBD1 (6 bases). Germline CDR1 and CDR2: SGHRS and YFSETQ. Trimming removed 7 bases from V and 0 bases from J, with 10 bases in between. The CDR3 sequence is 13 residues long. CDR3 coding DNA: TGCGCCAGCCGGGACATAACTAACTATGGCTACACCTTC. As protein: CASRDITNYGYTF.